This T cell receptor beta chain stems from a study of blood T cell repertoires in COVID-19. At the level of the study: COVID-19 samples, acute and convalescent, were from the United States, Italy and Spain.

This CDR3 has 16 amino acids. Trimming cost V 4 bases and J 0 bases, with 12 bases left between them. CDR1 is KGHDR and CDR2 is SFDVKD in the germline V gene. Per the authors' pipeline: Amplification of reference gene primers provided the estimated nucleated cell counts. Sequencing was performed with immunoSEQ multiplex PCR; in TCRdb, only in-frame clones are kept and a portion is missing. That table supplies the V and J calls and clone size; D and trimming were determined from the DNA. The table records a few hundred thousand clones, more than 75% of them present only once. The receptor was derived from a woman in her thirties or forties who had recovered from COVID-19. Sequencing was carried out using peripheral blood. This sequence joins TRBV24-1 and TRBJ1-3; weak D call: TRBD1 (6 bases). The CDR3 nucleotides read TGTGCCACCAGTGACCCCAGGGGCCCCTCTGGAAACACCATATATTTT. This gives the protein CATSDPRGPSGNTIYF.